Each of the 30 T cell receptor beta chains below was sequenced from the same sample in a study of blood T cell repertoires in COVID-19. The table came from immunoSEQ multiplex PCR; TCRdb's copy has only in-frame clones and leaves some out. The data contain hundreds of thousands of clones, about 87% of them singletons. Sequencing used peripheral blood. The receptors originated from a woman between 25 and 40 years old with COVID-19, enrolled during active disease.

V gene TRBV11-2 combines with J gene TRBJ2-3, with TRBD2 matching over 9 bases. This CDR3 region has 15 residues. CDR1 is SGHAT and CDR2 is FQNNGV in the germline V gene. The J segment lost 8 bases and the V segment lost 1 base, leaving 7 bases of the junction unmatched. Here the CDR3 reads CASSLGAGGFVTQYF. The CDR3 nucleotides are TGTGCCAGCAGCTTAGGGGCGGGGGGGTTTGTTACGCAGTATTTT.

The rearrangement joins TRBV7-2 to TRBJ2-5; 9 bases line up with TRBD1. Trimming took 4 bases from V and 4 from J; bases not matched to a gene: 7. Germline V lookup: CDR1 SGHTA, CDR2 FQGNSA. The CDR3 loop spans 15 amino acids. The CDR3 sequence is CASSYRDRDLETQYF. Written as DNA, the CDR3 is TGTGCCAGCAGCTACCGGGACAGGGATTTAGAGACCCAGTACTTC. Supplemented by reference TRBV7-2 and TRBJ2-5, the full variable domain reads GAGVSQSPSNKVTEKGKDVELRCDPISGHTALYWYRQSLGQGLEFLIYFQGNSAPDKSGLPSDRFSAERTGGSVSTLTIQRTQQEDSAVYLCASSYRDRDLETQYFGPGTRLLVL.

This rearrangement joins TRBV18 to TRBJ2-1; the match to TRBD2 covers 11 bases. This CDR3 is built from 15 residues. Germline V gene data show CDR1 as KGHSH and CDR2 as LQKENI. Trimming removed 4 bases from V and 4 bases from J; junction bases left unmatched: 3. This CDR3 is CASSQTSGEYNEQFF. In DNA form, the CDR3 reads TGTGCCAGCTCACAGACTAGCGGGGAATACAATGAGCAGTTCTTC.

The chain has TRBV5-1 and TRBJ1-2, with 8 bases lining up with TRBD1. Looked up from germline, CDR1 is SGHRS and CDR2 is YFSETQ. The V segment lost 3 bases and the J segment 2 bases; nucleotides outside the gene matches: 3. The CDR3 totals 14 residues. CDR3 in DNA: TGCGCCAGCAGCTCCACAGGGGGGAACTATGGCTACACCTTC. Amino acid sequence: CASSSTGGNYGYTF.

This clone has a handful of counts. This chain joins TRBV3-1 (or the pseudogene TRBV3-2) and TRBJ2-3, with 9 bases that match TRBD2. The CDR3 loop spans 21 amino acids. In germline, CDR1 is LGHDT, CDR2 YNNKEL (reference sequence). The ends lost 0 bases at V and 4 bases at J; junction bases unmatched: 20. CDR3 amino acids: CASSQDRSGRRGGRDADTQYF. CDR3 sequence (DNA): TGTGCCAGCAGCCAAGATAGATCGGGGAGGCGGGGGGGCCGAGATGCAGATACGCAGTATTTT.

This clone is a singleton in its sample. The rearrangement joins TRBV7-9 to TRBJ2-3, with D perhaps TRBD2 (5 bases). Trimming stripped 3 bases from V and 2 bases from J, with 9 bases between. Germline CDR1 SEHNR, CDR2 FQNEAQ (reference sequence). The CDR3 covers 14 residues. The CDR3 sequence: CASSFLRVTDTQYF. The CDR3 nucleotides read TGTGCCAGCAGCTTCTTGCGGGTCACAGATACGCAGTATTTT. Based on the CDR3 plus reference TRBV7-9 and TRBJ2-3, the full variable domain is DTGVSQNPRHKITKRGQNVTFRCDPISEHNRLYWYRQTLGQGPEFLTYFQNEAQLEKSRLLSDRFSAERPKGSFSTLEIQRTEQGDSAMYLCASSFLRVTDTQYFGPGTRLTVL.

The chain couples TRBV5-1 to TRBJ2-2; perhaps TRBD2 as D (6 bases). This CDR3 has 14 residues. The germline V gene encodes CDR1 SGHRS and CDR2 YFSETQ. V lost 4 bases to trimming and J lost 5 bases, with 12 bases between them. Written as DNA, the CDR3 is TGCGCCAGCAGCAAAGGAGGGGAGACCGGGGAGCTGTTTTTT. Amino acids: CASSKGGETGELFF.

CDR3 amino acids: CASSDGGHYNSPLHF. The DNA for the CDR3 is TGTGCCAGCAGTGACGGGGGGCACTATAATTCACCCCTCCACTTT. The rearrangement uses TRBV2 and TRBJ1-6; D possibly corresponds to TRBD1 (6 bases). V lost 3 bases and J 3 bases, leaving 9 bases between the germline ends. The CDR3 has 15 residues. Per germline, CDR1 SNHLY and CDR2 FYNNEI.

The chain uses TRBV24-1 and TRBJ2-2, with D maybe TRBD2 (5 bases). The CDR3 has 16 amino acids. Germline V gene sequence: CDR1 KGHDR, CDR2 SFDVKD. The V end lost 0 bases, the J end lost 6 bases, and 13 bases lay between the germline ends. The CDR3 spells CATSDLGPGWAGELFF. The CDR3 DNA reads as TGTGCCACCAGTGATTTGGGTCCGGGGTGGGCCGGGGAGCTGTTTTTT.

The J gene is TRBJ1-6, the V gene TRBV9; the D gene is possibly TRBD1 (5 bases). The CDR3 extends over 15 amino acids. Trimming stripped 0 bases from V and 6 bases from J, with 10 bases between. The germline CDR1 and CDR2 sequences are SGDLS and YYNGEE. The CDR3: CASSVGTGGNSPLHF. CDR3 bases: TGTGCCAGCAGCGTAGGCACAGGCGGTAATTCACCCCTCCACTTT.

The CDR3: CASSIASGTGWDGYTF. CDR3 nucleotides: TGTGCCAGCAGCATCGCATCCGGGACAGGGTGGGATGGCTACACCTTC. The chain has TRBV7-9 and TRBJ1-2; the match to TRBD1 covers 9 bases. The CDR3 length is 16 residues. Germline V gene lookup returns CDR1 SEHNR and CDR2 FQNEAQ (reference sequence). Trimming took 5 bases from V and 6 from J; bases not matched to a gene: 13.

The DNA of the CDR3 is TGTGCCAGCAGCTTACAGTCTAGCACAGATACGCAGTATTTT. It yields the protein CASSLQSSTDTQYF. The chain uses TRBV7-2 and TRBJ2-3; D uncertain. Germline V gene lookup returns CDR1 SGHTA and CDR2 FQGNSA. The CDR3 sequence is 14 residues long. Trimming pared 2 bases from V and 0 bases from J, leaving 6 bases between.

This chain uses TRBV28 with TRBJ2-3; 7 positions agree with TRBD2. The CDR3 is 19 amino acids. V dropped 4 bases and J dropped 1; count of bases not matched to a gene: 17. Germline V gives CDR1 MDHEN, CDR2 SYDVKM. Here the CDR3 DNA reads TGTGCCAGCAGTTCCCGTTGGTATGCAGCGGGGCGCCGCACAGATACGCAGTATTTT. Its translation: CASSSRWYAAGRRTDTQYF.

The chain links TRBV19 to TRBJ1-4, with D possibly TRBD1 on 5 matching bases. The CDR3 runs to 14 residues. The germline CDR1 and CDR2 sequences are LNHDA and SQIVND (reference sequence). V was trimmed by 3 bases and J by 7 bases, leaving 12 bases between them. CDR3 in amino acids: CASSMGLRGEKLFF. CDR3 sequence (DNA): TGTGCCAGTAGTATGGGACTCCGGGGTGAAAAACTGTTTTTT.

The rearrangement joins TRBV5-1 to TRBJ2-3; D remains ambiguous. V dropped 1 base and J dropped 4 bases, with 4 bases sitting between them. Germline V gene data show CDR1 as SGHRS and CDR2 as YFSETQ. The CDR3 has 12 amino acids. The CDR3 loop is CASSLLADTQYF. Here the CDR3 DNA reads TGCGCCAGCAGCTTGTTAGCAGATACGCAGTATTTT.

The CDR3 coding sequence is TGTGCCAGCAGCTCAGGACAGTCCTACGAGCAGTACGTC. Translating it yields CASSSGQSYEQYV. This chain connects TRBV11-2 to TRBJ2-7, with a weak D call TRBD1 (6 bases). Germline values: CDR1 SGHAT, CDR2 FQNNGV. CDR3 length: 13 residues. Trimming removed 4 bases from V and 1 base from J, with 8 bases in between.

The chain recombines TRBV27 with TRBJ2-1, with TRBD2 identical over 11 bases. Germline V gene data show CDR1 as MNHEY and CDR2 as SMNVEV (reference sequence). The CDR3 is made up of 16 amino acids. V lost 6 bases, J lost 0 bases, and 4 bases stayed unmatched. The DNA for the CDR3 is TGTGCCAGCAGGACTAGCGGGGTTAGCTCCTACAATGAGCAGTTCTTC. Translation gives CASRTSGVSSYNEQFF.

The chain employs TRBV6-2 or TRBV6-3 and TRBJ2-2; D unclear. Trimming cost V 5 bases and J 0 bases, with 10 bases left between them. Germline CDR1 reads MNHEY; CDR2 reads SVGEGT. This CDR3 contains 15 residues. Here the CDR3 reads CASSPRVSNTGELFF. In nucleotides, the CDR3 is TGTGCCAGCAGTCCACGGGTTTCGAACACCGGGGAGCTGTTTTTT.

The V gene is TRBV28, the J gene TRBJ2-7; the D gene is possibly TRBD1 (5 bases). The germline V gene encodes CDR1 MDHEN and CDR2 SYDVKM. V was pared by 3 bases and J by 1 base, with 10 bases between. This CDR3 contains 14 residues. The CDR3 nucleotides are TGTGCCAGCAGTTTGACAGTGAATTCCTACGAGCAGTACTTC. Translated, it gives CASSLTVNSYEQYF.

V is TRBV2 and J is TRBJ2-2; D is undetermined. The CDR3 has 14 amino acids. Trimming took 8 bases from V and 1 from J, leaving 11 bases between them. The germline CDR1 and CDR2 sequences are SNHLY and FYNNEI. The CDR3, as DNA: TGTGCCAGCTCCGGGTTGAGGAACACCGGGGAGCTGTTTTTT. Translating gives CASSGLRNTGELFF.

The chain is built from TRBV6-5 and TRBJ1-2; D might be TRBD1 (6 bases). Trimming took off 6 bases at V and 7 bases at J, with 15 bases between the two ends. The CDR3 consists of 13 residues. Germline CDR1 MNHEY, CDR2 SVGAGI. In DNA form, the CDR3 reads TGTGCCAGCAGACCTGAGGGGGTGTTTGGCTACACCTTC. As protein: CASRPEGVFGYTF.

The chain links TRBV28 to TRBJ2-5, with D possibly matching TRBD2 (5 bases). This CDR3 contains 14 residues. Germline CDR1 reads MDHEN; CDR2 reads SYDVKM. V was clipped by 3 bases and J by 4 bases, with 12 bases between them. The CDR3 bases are TGTGCCAGCAGTTTTGGCGGGCTCACAGAGACCCAGTACTTC. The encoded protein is CASSFGGLTETQYF.

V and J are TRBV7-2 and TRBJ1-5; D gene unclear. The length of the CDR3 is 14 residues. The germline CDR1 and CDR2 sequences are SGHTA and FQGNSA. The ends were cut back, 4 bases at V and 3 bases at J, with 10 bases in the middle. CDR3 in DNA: TGTGCCAGCAGCTACAATTCGATCAATCAGCCCCAGCATTTT. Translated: CASSYNSINQPQHF.

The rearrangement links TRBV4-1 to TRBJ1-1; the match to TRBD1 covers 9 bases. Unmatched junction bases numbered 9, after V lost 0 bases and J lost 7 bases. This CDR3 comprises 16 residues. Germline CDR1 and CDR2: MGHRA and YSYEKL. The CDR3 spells CASSQDYWDRAGEAFF. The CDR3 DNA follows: TGCGCCAGCAGCCAAGATTATTGGGACAGGGCCGGTGAAGCTTTCTTT.

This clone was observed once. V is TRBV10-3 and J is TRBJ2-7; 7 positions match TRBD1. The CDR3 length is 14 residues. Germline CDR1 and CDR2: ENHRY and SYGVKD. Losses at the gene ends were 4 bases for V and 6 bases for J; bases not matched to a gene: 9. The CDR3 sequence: CAISVDRVSAEQYV. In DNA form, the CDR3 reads TGTGCCATCAGTGTTGACAGGGTTTCAGCCGAGCAGTACGTC.

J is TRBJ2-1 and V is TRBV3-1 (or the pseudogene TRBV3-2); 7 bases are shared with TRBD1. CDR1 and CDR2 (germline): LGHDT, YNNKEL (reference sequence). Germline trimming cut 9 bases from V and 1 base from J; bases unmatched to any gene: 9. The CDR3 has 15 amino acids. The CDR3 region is CARRQGRVSYNEQFF. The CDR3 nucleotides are TGTGCCAGGCGACAGGGACGTGTATCCTACAATGAGCAGTTCTTC.

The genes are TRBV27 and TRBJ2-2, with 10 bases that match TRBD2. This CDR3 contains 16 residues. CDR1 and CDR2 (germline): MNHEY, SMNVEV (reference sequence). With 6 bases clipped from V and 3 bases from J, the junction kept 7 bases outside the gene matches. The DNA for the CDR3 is TGTGCCAGCAGCTCTAGCGGGAGAGTGTACACCGGGGAGCTGTTTTTT. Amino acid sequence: CASSSSGRVYTGELFF.

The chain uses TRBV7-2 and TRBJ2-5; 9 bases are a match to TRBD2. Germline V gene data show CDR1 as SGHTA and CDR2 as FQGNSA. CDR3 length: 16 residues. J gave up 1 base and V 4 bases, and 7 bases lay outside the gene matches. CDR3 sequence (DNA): TGTGCCAGCAGCTCGAACCCTAGCGGGATCCAAGAGACCCAGTACTTC. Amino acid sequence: CASSSNPSGIQETQYF.

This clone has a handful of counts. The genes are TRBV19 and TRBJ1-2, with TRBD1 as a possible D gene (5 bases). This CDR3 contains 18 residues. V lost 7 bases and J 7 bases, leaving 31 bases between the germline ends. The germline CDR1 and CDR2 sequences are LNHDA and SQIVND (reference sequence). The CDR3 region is CASTPPPAPRQSPGGYTF. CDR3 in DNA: TGTGCCAGTACCCCGCCCCCGGCACCCCGACAGAGCCCCGGTGGCTACACCTTC.

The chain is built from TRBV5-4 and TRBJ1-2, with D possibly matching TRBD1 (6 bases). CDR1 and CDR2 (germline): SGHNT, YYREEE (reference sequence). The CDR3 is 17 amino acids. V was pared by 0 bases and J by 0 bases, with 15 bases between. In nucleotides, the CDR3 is TGTGCCAGCAGCTTGGTCGGTCAGGGGCTACCTAACTATGGCTACACCTTC. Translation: CASSLVGQGLPNYGYTF.